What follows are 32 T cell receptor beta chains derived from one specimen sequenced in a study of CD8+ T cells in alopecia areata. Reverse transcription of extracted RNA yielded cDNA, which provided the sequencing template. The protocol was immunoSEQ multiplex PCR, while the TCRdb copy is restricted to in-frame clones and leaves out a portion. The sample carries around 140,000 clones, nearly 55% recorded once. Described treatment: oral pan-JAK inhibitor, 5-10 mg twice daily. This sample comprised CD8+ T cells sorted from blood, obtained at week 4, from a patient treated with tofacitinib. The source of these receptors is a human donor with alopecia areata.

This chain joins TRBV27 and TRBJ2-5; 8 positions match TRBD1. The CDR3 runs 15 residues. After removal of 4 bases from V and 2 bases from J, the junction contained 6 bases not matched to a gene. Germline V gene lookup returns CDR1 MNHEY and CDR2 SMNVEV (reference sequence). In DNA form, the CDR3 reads TGTGCCAGCAGTTCCCAGGGGGCCTTTCAAGAGACCCAGTACTTC. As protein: CASSSQGAFQETQYF.

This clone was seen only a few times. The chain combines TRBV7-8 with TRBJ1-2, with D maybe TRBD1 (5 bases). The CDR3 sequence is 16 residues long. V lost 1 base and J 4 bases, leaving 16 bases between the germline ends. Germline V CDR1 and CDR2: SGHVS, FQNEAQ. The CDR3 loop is CASSLDGAAPLYGYTF. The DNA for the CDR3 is TGTGCCAGCAGCTTAGATGGGGCCGCGCCTCTCTATGGCTACACCTTC. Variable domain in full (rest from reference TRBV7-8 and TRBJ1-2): GAGVSQSPRYKVAKRGQDVALRCDPISGHVSLFWYQQALGQGPEFLTYFQNEAQLDKSGLPSDRFFAERPEGSVSTLKIQRTQQEDSAVYLCASSLDGAAPLYGYTFGSGTRLTVV.

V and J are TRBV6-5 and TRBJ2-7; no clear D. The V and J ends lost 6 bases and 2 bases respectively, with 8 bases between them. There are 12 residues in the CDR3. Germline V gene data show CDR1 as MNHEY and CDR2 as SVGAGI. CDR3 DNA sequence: TGTGCCAGCAGCGATATAGCCTACGAGCAGTACTTC. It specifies CASSDIAYEQYF.

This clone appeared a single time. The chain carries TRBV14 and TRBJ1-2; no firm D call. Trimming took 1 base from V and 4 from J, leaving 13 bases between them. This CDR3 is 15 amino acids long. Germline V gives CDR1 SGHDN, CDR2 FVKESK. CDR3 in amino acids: CASSQVVTSFYGYTF. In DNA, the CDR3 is TGTGCCAGCAGCCAAGTTGTAACAAGCTTCTATGGCTACACCTTC.

CDR3 residues: CASSSPGHGTEAFF. Here the CDR3 DNA reads TGTGCCAGCAGCTCCCCCGGACACGGCACTGAAGCTTTCTTT. The rearrangement uses TRBV27 and TRBJ1-1; D is perhaps TRBD1 (5 bases). The V end lost 6 bases, the J end lost 4 bases, and 15 bases lay between the germline ends. The CDR3 is made up of 14 amino acids. CDR1 MNHEY and CDR2 SMNVEV come from the germline V gene (reference sequence).

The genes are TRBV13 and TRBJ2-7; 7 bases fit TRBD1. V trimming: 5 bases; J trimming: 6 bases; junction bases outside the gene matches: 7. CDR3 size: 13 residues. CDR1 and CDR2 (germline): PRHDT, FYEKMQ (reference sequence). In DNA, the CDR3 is TGTGCCAGCAGCCCGACAGGGAGTGGCGAGCAGTACTTC. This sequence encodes CASSPTGSGEQYF.

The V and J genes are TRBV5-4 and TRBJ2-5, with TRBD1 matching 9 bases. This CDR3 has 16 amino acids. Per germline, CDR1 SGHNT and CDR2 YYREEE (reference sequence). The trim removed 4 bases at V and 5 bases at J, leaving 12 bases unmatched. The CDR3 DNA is TGTGCCAGCAGCACTGGACAGGGGACGGATGGTGAGACCCAGTACTTC. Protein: CASSTGQGTDGETQYF.

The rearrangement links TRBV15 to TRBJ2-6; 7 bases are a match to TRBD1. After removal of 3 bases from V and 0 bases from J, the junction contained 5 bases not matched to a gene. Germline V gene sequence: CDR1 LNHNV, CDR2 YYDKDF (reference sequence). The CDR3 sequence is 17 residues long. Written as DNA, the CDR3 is TGTGCCACCAGCAGTGGGACAGTAAGCTCTGGGGCCAACGTCCTGACTTTC. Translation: CATSSGTVSSGANVLTF.

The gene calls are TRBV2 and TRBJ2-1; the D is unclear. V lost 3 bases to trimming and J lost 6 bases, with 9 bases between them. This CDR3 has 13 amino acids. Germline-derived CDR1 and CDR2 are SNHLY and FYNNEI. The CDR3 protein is CASSDEWGNEQFF. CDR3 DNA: TGTGCCAGCAGTGACGAATGGGGCAATGAGCAGTTCTTC.

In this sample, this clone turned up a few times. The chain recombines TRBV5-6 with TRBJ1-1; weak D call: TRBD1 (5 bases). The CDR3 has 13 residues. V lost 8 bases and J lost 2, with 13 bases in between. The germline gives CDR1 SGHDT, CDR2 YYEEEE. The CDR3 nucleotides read TGTGCCAGTTTGGGACCCCCAAACACTGAAGCTTTCTTT. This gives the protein CASLGPPNTEAFF.

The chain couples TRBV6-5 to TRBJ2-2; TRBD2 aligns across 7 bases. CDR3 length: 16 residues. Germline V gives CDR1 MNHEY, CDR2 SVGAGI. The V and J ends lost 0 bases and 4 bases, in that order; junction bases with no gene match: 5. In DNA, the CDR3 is TGTGCCAGCAGTTACTCGAGCGGGGAGACCACCGGGGAGCTGTTTTTT. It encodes CASSYSSGETTGELFF.

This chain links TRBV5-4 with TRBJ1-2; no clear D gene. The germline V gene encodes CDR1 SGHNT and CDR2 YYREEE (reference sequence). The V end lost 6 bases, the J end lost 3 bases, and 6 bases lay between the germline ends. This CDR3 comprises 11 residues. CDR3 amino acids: CASTDDYGYTF. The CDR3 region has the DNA TGTGCCAGCACTGATGACTATGGCTACACCTTC.

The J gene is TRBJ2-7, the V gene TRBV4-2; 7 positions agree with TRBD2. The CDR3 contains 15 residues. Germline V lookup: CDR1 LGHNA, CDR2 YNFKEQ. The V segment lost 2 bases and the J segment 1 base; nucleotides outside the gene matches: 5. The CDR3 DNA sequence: TGTGCCAGCAGCCAACCTAGGGAGGGATCCTACGAGCAGTACTTC. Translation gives CASSQPREGSYEQYF.

The CDR3 loop is CASSQAPSGGPETQYF. The DNA for the CDR3 is TGCGCCAGCAGCCAAGCCCCTAGCGGGGGGCCAGAGACCCAGTACTTC. V and J are TRBV4-3 and TRBJ2-5, with 11 bases fitting TRBD2. V lost 1 base, J lost 4 bases, and 5 bases stayed unmatched. Looked up from germline, CDR1 is LGHNA and CDR2 is YSLEER. This CDR3 is 16 amino acids long.

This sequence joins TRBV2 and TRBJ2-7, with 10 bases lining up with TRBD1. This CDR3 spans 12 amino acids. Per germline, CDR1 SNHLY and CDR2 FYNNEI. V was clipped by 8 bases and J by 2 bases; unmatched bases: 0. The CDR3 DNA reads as TGTGCCAGCGGGACAGGGGCCTACGAGCAGTACTTC. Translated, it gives CASGTGAYEQYF.

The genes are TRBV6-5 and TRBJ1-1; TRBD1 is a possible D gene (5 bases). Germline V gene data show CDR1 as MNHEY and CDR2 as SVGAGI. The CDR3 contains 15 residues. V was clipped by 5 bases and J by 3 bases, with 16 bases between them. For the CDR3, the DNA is TGTGCCAGCAGTCGCCTAAAGCGGGGGGACACTGAAGCTTTCTTT. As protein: CASSRLKRGDTEAFF.

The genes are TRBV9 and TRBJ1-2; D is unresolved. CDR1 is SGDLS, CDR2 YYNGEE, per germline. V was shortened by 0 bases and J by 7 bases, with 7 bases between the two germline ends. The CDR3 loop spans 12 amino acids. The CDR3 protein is CASSVGLGGYTF. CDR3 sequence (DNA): TGTGCCAGCAGCGTAGGACTTGGTGGCTACACCTTC.

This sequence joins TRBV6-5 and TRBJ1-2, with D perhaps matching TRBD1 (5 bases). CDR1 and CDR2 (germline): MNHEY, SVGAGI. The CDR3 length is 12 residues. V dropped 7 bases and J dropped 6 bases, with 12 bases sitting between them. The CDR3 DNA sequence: TGTGCCAGCACCACTTGGGGGAATGGCTACACCTTC. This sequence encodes CASTTWGNGYTF.

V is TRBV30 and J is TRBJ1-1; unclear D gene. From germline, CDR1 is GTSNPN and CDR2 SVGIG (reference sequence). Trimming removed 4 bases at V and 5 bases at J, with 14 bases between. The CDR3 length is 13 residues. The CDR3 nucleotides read TGTGCCTGGAAAGGGTTTGTGCTGACTGAAGCTTTCTTT. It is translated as CAWKGFVLTEAFF.

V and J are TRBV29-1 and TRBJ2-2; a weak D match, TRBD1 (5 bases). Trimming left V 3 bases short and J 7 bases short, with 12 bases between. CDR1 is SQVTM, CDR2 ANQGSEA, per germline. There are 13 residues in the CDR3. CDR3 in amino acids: CSVDAGPNGELFF. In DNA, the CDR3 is TGCAGCGTTGACGCAGGGCCCAACGGGGAGCTGTTTTTT.

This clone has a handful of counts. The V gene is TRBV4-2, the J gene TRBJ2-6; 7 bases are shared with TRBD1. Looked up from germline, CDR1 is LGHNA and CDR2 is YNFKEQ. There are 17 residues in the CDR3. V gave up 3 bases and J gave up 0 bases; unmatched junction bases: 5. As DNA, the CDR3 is TGTGCCAGCAGCCACGGGGACAGCTCCTCTGGGGCCAACGTCCTGACTTTC. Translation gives CASSHGDSSSGANVLTF.

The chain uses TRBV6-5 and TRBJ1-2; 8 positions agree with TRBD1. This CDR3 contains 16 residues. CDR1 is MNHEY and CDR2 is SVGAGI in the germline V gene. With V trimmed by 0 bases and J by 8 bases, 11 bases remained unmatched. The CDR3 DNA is TGTGCCAGCAGTTACTCGGAAGAGGACAGGGAACTAGGCTACACCTTC. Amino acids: CASSYSEEDRELGYTF.

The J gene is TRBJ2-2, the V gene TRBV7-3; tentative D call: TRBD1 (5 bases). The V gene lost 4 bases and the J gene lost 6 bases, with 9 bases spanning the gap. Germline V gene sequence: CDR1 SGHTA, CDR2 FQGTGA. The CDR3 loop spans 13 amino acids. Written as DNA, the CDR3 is TGTGCCAGCAGCTCCTCAGGGTCCGGGGAGCTGTTTTTT. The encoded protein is CASSSSGSGELFF.

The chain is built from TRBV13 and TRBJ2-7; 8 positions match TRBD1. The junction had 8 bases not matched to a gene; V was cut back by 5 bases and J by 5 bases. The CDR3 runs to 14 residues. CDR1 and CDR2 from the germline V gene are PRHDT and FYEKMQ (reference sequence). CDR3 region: CASSPRTGLHEQYF. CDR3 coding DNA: TGTGCCAGCAGCCCCAGGACAGGGTTGCACGAGCAGTACTTC. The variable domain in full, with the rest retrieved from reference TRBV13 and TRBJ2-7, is AAGVIQSPRHLIKEKRETATLKCYPIPRHDTVYWYQQGPGQDPQFLISFYEKMQSDKGSIPDRFSAQQFSDYHSELNMSSLELGDSALYFCASSPRTGLHEQYFGPGTRLTVT.

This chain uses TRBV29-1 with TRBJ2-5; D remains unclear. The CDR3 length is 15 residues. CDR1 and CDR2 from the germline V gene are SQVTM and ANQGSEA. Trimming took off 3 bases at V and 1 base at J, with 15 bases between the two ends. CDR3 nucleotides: TGCAGCGTTGACCCCGACCCGCTGTTCCAAGAGACCCAGTACTTC. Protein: CSVDPDPLFQETQYF.

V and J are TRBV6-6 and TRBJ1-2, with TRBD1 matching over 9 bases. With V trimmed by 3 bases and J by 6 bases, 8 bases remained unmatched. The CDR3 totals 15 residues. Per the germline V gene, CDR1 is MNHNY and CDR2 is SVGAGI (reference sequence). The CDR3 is CASSYTQRTGDGYTF. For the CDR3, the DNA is TGTGCCAGCAGTTATACACAGAGGACAGGGGATGGCTACACCTTC.

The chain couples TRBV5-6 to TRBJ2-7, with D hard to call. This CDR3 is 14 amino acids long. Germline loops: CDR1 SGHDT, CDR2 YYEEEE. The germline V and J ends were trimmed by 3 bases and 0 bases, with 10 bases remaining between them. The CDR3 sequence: CASSSQGNSYEQYF. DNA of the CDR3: TGTGCCAGCAGCTCTCAAGGGAACTCCTACGAGCAGTACTTC.

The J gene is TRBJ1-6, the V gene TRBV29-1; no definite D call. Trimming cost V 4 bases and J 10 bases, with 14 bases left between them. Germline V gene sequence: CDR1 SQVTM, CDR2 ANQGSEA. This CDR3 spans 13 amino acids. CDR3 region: CSVGLDGRSPLHF. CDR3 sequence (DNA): TGCAGCGTTGGACTTGACGGGCGCTCACCCCTCCACTTT.

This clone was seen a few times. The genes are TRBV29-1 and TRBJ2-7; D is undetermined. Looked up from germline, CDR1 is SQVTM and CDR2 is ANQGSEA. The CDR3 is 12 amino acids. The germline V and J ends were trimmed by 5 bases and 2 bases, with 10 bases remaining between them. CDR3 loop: CSVLVVTYEQYF. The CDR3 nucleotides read TGCAGCGTTCTCGTCGTTACCTACGAGCAGTACTTC.

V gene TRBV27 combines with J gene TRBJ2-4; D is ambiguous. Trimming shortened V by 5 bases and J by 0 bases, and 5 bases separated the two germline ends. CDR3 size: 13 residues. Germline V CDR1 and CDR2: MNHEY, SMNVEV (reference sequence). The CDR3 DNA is TGTGCCAGCAGTCCCTTAGCCAAAAACATTCAGTACTTC. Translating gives CASSPLAKNIQYF.

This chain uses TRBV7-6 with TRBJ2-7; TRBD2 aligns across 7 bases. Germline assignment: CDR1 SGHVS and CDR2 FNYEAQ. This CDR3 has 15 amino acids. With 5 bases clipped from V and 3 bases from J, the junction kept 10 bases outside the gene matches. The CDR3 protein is CASSTSGAPVYEQYF. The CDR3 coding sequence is TGTGCCAGCAGCACCAGCGGGGCCCCAGTCTACGAGCAGTACTTC.

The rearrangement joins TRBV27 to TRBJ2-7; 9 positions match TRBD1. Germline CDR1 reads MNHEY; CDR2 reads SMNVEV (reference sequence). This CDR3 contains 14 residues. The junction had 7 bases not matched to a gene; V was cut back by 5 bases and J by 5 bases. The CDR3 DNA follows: TGTGCCAGCAGTCATCCCGGGACAGGGAACGAGCAGTACTTC. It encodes CASSHPGTGNEQYF.